The 30 T cell receptor beta chains in this list originate from one sample, sequenced in a study of T cell repertoires in cytomegalovirus infection. TCRdb passed the reads through MiXCR, listing each CDR3 protein once. The table lists tens of thousands of distinct CDR3 sequences, approximately 22% of them singletons. Antigens of these TCRs are unknown. This material consisted of CD8+ T cells from cultured PBMCs, taken from culture after CMV antigen stimulation. The receptors shown here come from a human donor in good health (CMV status not recorded). Some clones in this sample may be carry-over from other donors' samples.

This clonotype was detected many times. This chain joins TRBV7-2 and TRBJ2-7; tentatively, D is TRBD2 (6 bases). Trimming removed 4 bases from V and 1 base from J, with 11 bases in between. In germline, CDR1 is SGHTA, CDR2 FQGNSA. This CDR3 comprises 14 residues. The CDR3 sequence is CASSSGEVSYEQYF. As DNA, the CDR3 is TGTGCCAGCAGCTCCGGGGAGGTGTCCTACGAGCAGTACTTC.

This clonotype was counted a few times. The chain joins TRBV19 to TRBJ2-7, with 9 bases that match TRBD1. CDR1 and CDR2 from the germline V gene are LNHDA and SQIVND (reference sequence). CDR3 length: 13 residues. J gave up 3 bases and V 7 bases, and 4 bases lay outside the gene matches. The CDR3 spells CASTTGGDYEQYF. The CDR3, as DNA: TGTGCCAGTACTACAGGGGGCGACTACGAGCAGTACTTC.

This clonotype has just a few counts. The chain links TRBV7-9 to TRBJ1-2, with 8 bases lining up with TRBD1. The CDR3 sequence is 17 residues long. Germline CDR1 SEHNR, CDR2 FQNEAQ (reference sequence). V shed 4 bases and J 8 bases; nucleotides not matched to a gene: 18. In nucleotides, the CDR3 is TGTGCCAGCAGCTCTATCTCGCCGGACAGGGAGGGGGTAGGCTACACCTTC. Its translation: CASSSISPDREGVGYTF. Drawing the rest from reference TRBV7-9 and TRBJ1-2, the complete variable domain is DTGVSQNPRHKITKRGQNVTFRCDPISEHNRLYWYRQTLGQGPEFLTYFQNEAQLEKSRLLSDRFSAERPKGSFSTLEIQRTEQGDSAMYLCASSSISPDREGVGYTFGSGTRLTVV.

CDR3 DNA sequence: TGCGCCAGCAGCCAAGAACGAACAGGGGGAAGAAACACTGAAGCTTTCTTT. Translation: CASSQERTGGRNTEAFF. V gene TRBV5-1 combines with J gene TRBJ1-1, with 8 positions matching TRBD1. Germline CDR1 and CDR2: SGHRS and YFSETQ. Trimming took 4 bases from V and 2 from J; bases not matched to a gene: 13. This CDR3 is built from 17 residues.

In this sample, this clonotype turned up a few times. CDR3 loop: CASSGRTSGGTYNEQFF. CDR3 nucleotide sequence: TGCGCCAGCAGTGGGAGGACTAGCGGGGGGACATACAATGAGCAGTTCTTC. The rearrangement links TRBV10-2 to TRBJ2-1; 14 bases align to TRBD2. CDR1 and CDR2 from the germline V gene are WSHSY and SAAADI. This CDR3 region has 17 residues. The V segment lost 4 bases and the J segment 4 bases; nucleotides outside the gene matches: 6.

This clonotype has just a few counts. The chain has TRBV29-1 and TRBJ2-1; 7 positions agree with TRBD1. Germline V gene lookup returns CDR1 SQVTM and CDR2 ANQGSEA. The CDR3 length is 14 residues. The trim removed 3 bases at V and 2 bases at J, leaving 4 bases unmatched. This chain's CDR3 is CSVDGTAPYNEQFF. The CDR3 DNA reads TGCAGCGTTGACGGGACAGCACCCTACAATGAGCAGTTCTTC.

This clonotype was found a few times. The rearrangement joins TRBV28 to TRBJ2-3, with 7 bases lining up with TRBD2. The ends lost 5 bases at V and 2 bases at J; junction bases unmatched: 7. The CDR3 consists of 15 residues. Looked up from germline, CDR1 is MDHEN and CDR2 is SYDVKM. CDR3 protein: CASSVASGDTDTQYF. DNA of the CDR3: TGTGCCAGCAGTGTGGCTAGCGGAGACACAGATACGCAGTATTTT.

This rearrangement joins TRBV27 to TRBJ1-1; no clear D gene. Trimming took off 0 bases at V and 1 base at J, with 6 bases between the two ends. Germline V CDR1 and CDR2: MNHEY, SMNVEV (reference sequence). The CDR3 has 14 residues. In DNA form, the CDR3 reads TGTGCCAGCAGTTTATCGTCCCAGAACACTGAAGCTTTCTTT. It yields the protein CASSLSSQNTEAFF.

V and J are TRBV12-3 or TRBV12-4 and TRBJ2-1, with 12 bases that match TRBD2. The V gene end was trimmed by 6 bases and the J gene end by 4 bases; junction bases not matched to a gene: 7. This CDR3 contains 16 residues. This CDR3 reads CASSRGLAGLYNEQFF. As DNA, the CDR3 is TGTGCCAGCAGCCGTGGACTAGCGGGATTATACAATGAGCAGTTCTTC.

This clonotype was found a few times. The chain carries TRBV7-8 and TRBJ2-1; D might be TRBD1 (6 bases). The CDR3 is made up of 13 amino acids. The germline gives CDR1 SGHVS, CDR2 FQNEAQ. V shed 5 bases and J shed 8 bases, with 13 bases lying between them. The CDR3: CASSPTGRDEQFF. DNA of the CDR3: TGTGCCAGCAGCCCTACAGGGCGCGATGAGCAGTTCTTC.

V gene TRBV7-6 combines with J gene TRBJ1-4; weak D call: TRBD1 (5 bases). The germline V gene encodes CDR1 SGHVS and CDR2 FNYEAQ. V lost 3 bases to trimming and J lost 6 bases, with 8 bases between them. The CDR3 runs to 13 residues. The chain's CDR3 is CASSLPGDEKLFF. The CDR3 DNA is TGTGCCAGCAGCTTGCCGGGGGATGAAAAACTGTTTTTT.

This clonotype was counted a few times. V gene TRBV7-8 combines with J gene TRBJ1-1, with TRBD1 identical over 7 bases. With 4 bases clipped from V and 6 bases from J, the junction kept 11 bases outside the gene matches. The V gene's germline CDR1 is SGHVS and CDR2 FQNEAQ. The CDR3 sequence is 15 residues long. The CDR3 sequence: CASSSMTGPRAEAFF. The CDR3 nucleotides are TGTGCCAGCAGCTCCATGACAGGGCCCCGGGCTGAAGCTTTCTTT.

The chain is built from TRBV12-3 or TRBV12-4 and TRBJ1-3; D perhaps matches TRBD1 (5 bases). The CDR3 has 13 residues. CDR3 DNA sequence: TGTGCTTGCTCTGGGGGATCCGGAAACACCATATATTTT. Translating it yields CACSGGSGNTIYF.

This clonotype was detected many times. The rearrangement uses TRBV27 and TRBJ1-2; D uncertain. Trimming took 7 bases from V and 4 from J, leaving 16 bases between them. CDR3 length equals 14 residues. Germline V gene sequence: CDR1 MNHEY, CDR2 SMNVEV (reference sequence). This chain's CDR3 is CASKTGGSGYGYTF. CDR3 bases: TGTGCCAGCAAGACTGGAGGATCCGGCTATGGCTACACCTTC.

The chain is built from TRBV27 and TRBJ2-7; possibly TRBD1 for D (5 bases). The CDR3 runs to 11 residues. V lost 6 bases and J lost 5, with 8 bases in between. Germline CDR1 and CDR2: MNHEY and SMNVEV (reference sequence). The CDR3 sequence is CASRQGHEQYF. CDR3 sequence (DNA): TGTGCCAGCAGGCAGGGCCACGAGCAGTACTTC.

The chain has TRBV27 and TRBJ2-1; 10 positions agree with TRBD1. The CDR3 runs 15 residues. Germline V gene data show CDR1 as MNHEY and CDR2 as SMNVEV (reference sequence). The V and J ends lost 2 bases and 6 bases, in that order; junction bases with no gene match: 4. The CDR3 region is CASSLTGTGVNEQFF. CDR3 in DNA: TGTGCCAGCAGTTTAACCGGGACAGGGGTCAATGAGCAGTTCTTC.

V usage is TRBV7-9 and J usage is TRBJ2-7; D might be TRBD1 (7 bases). This CDR3 is 15 amino acids long. Per germline, CDR1 SEHNR and CDR2 FQNEAQ (reference sequence). V gave up 3 bases and J gave up 7 bases, with 19 bases separating them. The CDR3 protein is CASSFPGQSAGEQYF. The CDR3 coding sequence is TGTGCCAGCAGCTTCCCGGGACAGTCGGCGGGAGAGCAGTACTTC. Full variable domain (remainder filled in from reference TRBV7-9 and TRBJ2-7): DTGVSQNPRHKITKRGQNVTFRCDPISEHNRLYWYRQTLGQGPEFLTYFQNEAQLEKSRLLSDRFSAERPKGSFSTLEIQRTEQGDSAMYLCASSFPGQSAGEQYFGPGTRLTVT.

This chain connects TRBV29-1 to TRBJ1-4; D is possibly TRBD1 (5 bases). The CDR3 consists of 15 residues. Germline CDR1 reads SQVTM; CDR2 reads ANQGSEA. V was trimmed by 5 bases and J by 0 bases, leaving 13 bases between them. The CDR3 sequence is CSVRAGLTTNEKLFF. CDR3 DNA: TGCAGCGTTCGCGCAGGGCTTACAACTAATGAAAAACTGTTTTTT.

This clonotype was picked up a small number of times. The J gene is TRBJ2-3, the V gene TRBV7-9; D remains ambiguous. V lost 3 bases and J lost 6, with 7 bases in between. Germline CDR1 reads SEHNR; CDR2 reads FQNEAQ (reference sequence). This CDR3 is 12 amino acids long. The CDR3 sequence: CASSLSSDTQYF. Written as DNA, the CDR3 is TGTGCCAGCAGCTTGTCGAGTGATACGCAGTATTTT.

This clonotype has more than one count but fewer than ten. This chain connects TRBV5-4 to TRBJ1-5; no clear D. The CDR3 consists of 14 residues. Germline CDR1 SGHNT, CDR2 YYREEE (reference sequence). V shed 1 base and J shed 4 bases, with 9 bases lying between them. This CDR3 reads CASSLWSANQPQHF. CDR3 coding DNA: TGTGCCAGCAGCTTGTGGAGCGCTAATCAGCCCCAGCATTTT.

This clonotype was picked up many times. V is TRBV4-3 and J is TRBJ2-3; D tentatively reads TRBD1 or TRBD2 (5 bases each). With 0 bases removed from V and 2 bases from J, the gap between germline ends came to 9 bases. The CDR3 runs 15 residues. Per germline, CDR1 LGHNA and CDR2 YSLEER. CDR3 in amino acids: CASSQDRGFTDTQYF. In DNA, the CDR3 is TGCGCCAGCAGCCAAGATCGGGGCTTCACAGATACGCAGTATTTT.

This clonotype turned up a few times. The V gene is TRBV7-2, the J gene TRBJ2-5; D is ambiguous. This CDR3 region has 13 residues. Germline CDR1 SGHTA, CDR2 FQGNSA. The V gene lost 1 base and the J gene lost 5 bases, with 8 bases spanning the gap. The CDR3 DNA sequence: TGTGCCAGCAGCTTAGTTAATGGGGAGACCCAGTACTTC. It specifies CASSLVNGETQYF.

This clonotype was observed a handful of times. The V gene is TRBV28, the J gene TRBJ2-7; the D gene is possibly TRBD2 (6 bases). Trimming stripped 0 bases from V and 3 bases from J, with 12 bases between. Germline V CDR1 and CDR2: MDHEN, SYDVKM. The CDR3 runs to 15 residues. As DNA, the CDR3 is TGTGCCAGCAGTTTATGGGGTAGCGGAATCTACGAGCAGTACTTC. Its translation: CASSLWGSGIYEQYF.

This clonotype was seen a few times. The chain links TRBV7-6 to TRBJ2-1, with 12 bases identical to TRBD2. CDR1 and CDR2 (germline): SGHVS, FNYEAQ. Trimming cost V 1 base and J 4 bases; bases outside gene matches: 2. The CDR3 totals 16 residues. CDR3 in amino acids: CASSLETSGGYNEQFF. DNA for the CDR3: TGTGCCAGCAGCTTAGAGACTAGCGGGGGTTACAATGAGCAGTTCTTC.

This clonotype was counted a few times. This rearrangement joins TRBV7-2 to TRBJ2-7; D is uncertain. This CDR3 spans 12 amino acids. The germline gives CDR1 SGHTA, CDR2 FQGNSA. V gave up 5 bases and J gave up 5 bases, with 10 bases separating them. The CDR3 sequence is CASSPANDEQYF. The CDR3 nucleotides are TGTGCCAGCAGCCCGGCTAACGACGAGCAGTACTTC.

This clonotype turned up a few times. The chain carries TRBV6-5 and TRBJ1-6, with 9 bases matching TRBD1. V shed 6 bases and J 9 bases; nucleotides not matched to a gene: 6. Germline CDR1 reads MNHEY; CDR2 reads SVGAGI. This CDR3 is built from 14 residues. CDR3 region: CASREGQGTSPLHF. Written as DNA, the CDR3 is TGTGCCAGCAGAGAGGGACAGGGTACTTCACCCCTCCACTTT.

This chain links TRBV12-3 or TRBV12-4 with TRBJ2-5; D not certain. Trimming shortened V by 4 bases and J by 5 bases, and 8 bases separated the two germline ends. The CDR3 runs to 12 residues. For the CDR3, the DNA is TGTGCCAGCAGTTCCCGTGGGGAGACCCAGTACTTC. This translates into CASSSRGETQYF.

V is TRBV6-1 and J is TRBJ2-2; 10 bases line up with TRBD2. CDR3 length equals 18 residues. Germline V gives CDR1 MNHNS, CDR2 SASEGT. V was pared by 6 bases and J by 0 bases, with 10 bases of the junction left unmatched. CDR3 residues: CASSTNSLAGSNTGELFF. The CDR3 DNA reads TGTGCCAGCAGCACAAACTCACTAGCGGGGTCGAACACCGGGGAGCTGTTTTTT.

This sequence joins TRBV20-1 and TRBJ2-3; a possible D gene is TRBD1 (6 bases). The CDR3 runs to 13 residues. Per the germline V gene, CDR1 is DFQATT and CDR2 is SNEGSKA (reference sequence). The V end was cut by 4 bases, the J end by 4 bases, with 12 bases between. The CDR3 DNA sequence: TGCAGTGCTAACAGGGTGAGAGCAGATACGCAGTATTTT. Its translation: CSANRVRADTQYF.

The rearrangement links TRBV6-8 to TRBJ2-3, with TRBD1 matching 9 bases. Germline V gene sequence: CDR1 MNHGY, CDR2 SAAAGT. This CDR3 contains 15 residues. V lost 2 bases to trimming and J lost 3 bases; unmatched junction nucleotides: 3. The CDR3 region has the DNA TGTGCCAGCAGTTACGGGACAGGGACGACAGATACGCAGTATTTT. This sequence encodes CASSYGTGTTDTQYF.